These T cell receptor beta chains were read from a single sample in a study of CD8 T cells in Susac syndrome. TCRdb redid the calling of the immunoSEQ multiplex PCR reads with MiXCR, one entry per CDR3 protein. Here the sample spans about 240,000 distinct CDR3 sequences, 90% to 96% being singletons. What was sequenced was CD4+ T cells from PBMCs. These receptors were obtained from a human donor with Susac syndrome. Each CDR3 is given with its conserved first and last residue. A D gene is named only where the DNA matches it firmly. The listing skips clone size in some rows; elsewhere it reads once, few, many or a size class.

J,size,D,V,CDR3,DNA
TRBJ2-3,NA,TRBD1,TRBV15,CATSRGGQGGDTQYF,TGTGCCACCAGCAGAGGCGGACAGGGGGGCGATACGCAGTATTTT
TRBJ1-1,few,NA,TRBV24-1,CATSQGTEAFF,TGTGCCACCTCCCAGGGCACTGAAGCTTTCTTT
TRBJ2-3,NA,TRBD2,TRBV20-1,CSASTSGSDTQYF,TGCAGTGCTAGCACTAGCGGGAGTGATACGCAGTATTTT
TRBJ2-2,NA,NA,TRBV7-9,CASSLLASTGELFF,TGTGCCAGCAGCTTACTGGCGAGCACCGGGGAGCTGTTTTTT
TRBJ2-1,NA,TRBD2,TRBV7-2,CASSFTSGIASEQFF,TGTGCCAGCAGCTTCACTAGCGGGATAGCTAGTGAGCAGTTCTTC
TRBJ2-2,NA,NA,TRBV29-1,CSVRQVSGGELFF,TGCAGCGTGCGACAGGTTTCGGGCGGGGAGCTGTTTTTT
TRBJ1-2,NA,TRBD1,TRBV6-4,CASSDSGTGARRGYTF,TGTGCCAGCAGTGACTCGGGGACAGGGGCGAGGCGTGGCTACACCTTC
TRBJ2-5,NA,NA,TRBV12-3/TRBV12-4,CASSSLGLGETQYF,TGTGCCAGCAGTTCGCTGGGTTTGGGAGAGACCCAGTACTTC
TRBJ2-1,NA,TRBD2,TRBV19,CASSIDPGLAGGRNEQFF,TGTGCCAGTAGTATAGACCCGGGACTAGCGGGAGGAAGGAATGAGCAGTTCTTC
TRBJ2-7,NA,TRBD2,TRBV29-1,CSVLGLAGSWEQYF,TGCAGCGTTTTGGGACTAGCGGGATCATGGGAGCAGTACTTC
TRBJ2-1,NA,NA,TRBV14,CASSQAGVEQFF,TGTGCCAGCAGCCAAGCGGGAGTAGAGCAGTTCTTC
TRBJ1-2,NA,NA,TRBV20-1,CIASSHPDRYTF,TGCATCGCTAGTTCACATCCCGATCGCTACACCTTC
TRBJ2-3,NA,NA,TRBV7-6,CASSPDADTQYF,TGTGCCAGCAGCCCTGATGCAGATACGCAGTATTTT
TRBJ2-5,NA,NA,TRBV5-6,CASSLDRQETQYF,TGTGCCAGCAGCTTGGACAGACAAGAGACCCAGTACTTC
TRBJ2-1,NA,TRBD2,TRBV5-6,CASSILAGGNEQFF,TGTGCCAGCAGCATATTAGCGGGAGGGAATGAGCAGTTCTTC
TRBJ2-1,NA,TRBD2,TRBV6-1,CASSQTSGRAFVDEQFF,TGTGCCAGCAGTCAAACTAGCGGGAGGGCCTTTGTCGATGAGCAGTTCTTC
TRBJ2-3,NA,NA,TRBV6-6,CASDARDTDTQYF,TGTGCCTCTGACGCCAGGGATACAGATACGCAGTATTTT
TRBJ2-2,NA,NA,TRBV12-3/TRBV12-4,CASSLTSGHPSTGELFF,TGTGCCAGCAGTTTGACATCGGGACACCCATCCACCGGGGAGCTGTTTTTT
TRBJ1-3,NA,NA,TRBV30,CAWSAGDGNTIYF,TGTGCCTGGAGCGCAGGGGACGGAAACACCATATATTTT
TRBJ2-7,NA,NA,TRBV19,CASSIDRKQYF,TGTGCCAGTAGTATCGACAGGAAGCAGTACTTC
TRBJ1-2,NA,TRBD1,TRBV3-1,CASSQEGTGGYGYTF,TGTGCCAGCAGCCAAGAGGGGACAGGGGGCTATGGCTACACCTTC